This T cell receptor (beta chain) was captured by sequencing in a study of blood T cell repertoires in COVID-19. The wider study: Nucleic acid was either cDNA or gDNA, and it came from T cells, B-cell-depleted T cells, or PBMCs.

The CDR3 is 13 amino acids. CDR1 is SEHNR and CDR2 is FQNEAQ in the germline V gene (reference sequence). V was pared by 4 bases and J by 5 bases, with 4 bases of the junction left unmatched. Under the authors' procedure: Estimation of nucleated cell counts relied on the amplification of reference gene primers. Data came from immunoSEQ multiplex PCR; TCRdb stores just in-frame clones and leaves some out. That table is the source of V, J and clone size, and D and trimming were worked out from the DNA. In the table there are about 140,000 clones, 75% to 85% of which are singletons. This sequence was found in a man aged 70 or older who had recovered from COVID-19. The chain uses TRBV7-9 and TRBJ2-5, with 7 bases lining up with TRBD1. The material sequenced was peripheral blood. CDR3: CASSYRGGETQYF. CDR3 coding DNA: TGTGCCAGCAGCTACAGGGGTGGGGAGACCCAGTACTTC.